These 3 T cell receptor beta chains came from one sample sequenced in a study of T cell responses to AZD1222 COVID-19 vaccine. Generated by immunoSEQ multiplex PCR, the TCRdb table keeps only in-frame clones and is missing some. The table has roughly 120,000 clones, around 88% seen once. The sample was peripheral blood, taken 28 days after the second AZD1222 dose. Receptors originate from an adult who received the AZD1222 COVID-19 vaccine.

The chain employs TRBV9 and TRBJ1-2; 7 bases are shared with TRBD1. J gave up 4 bases and V 3 bases, and 9 bases lay outside the gene matches. The CDR3 has 15 amino acids. Germline V CDR1 and CDR2: SGDLS, YYNGEE. The CDR3 bases are TGTGCCAGCAGCGGTGTGACAGGGTCGGGCTATGGCTACACCTTC. Translation: CASSGVTGSGYGYTF.

The chain carries TRBV7-2 and TRBJ2-3, with 9 bases aligning to TRBD2. The CDR3 extends over 16 amino acids. Looked up from germline, CDR1 is SGHTA and CDR2 is FQGNSA. Losses at the gene ends were 5 bases for V and 3 bases for J; bases not matched to a gene: 9. Here the CDR3 DNA reads TGTGCCAGCAGCCAGCACGGGACTAGCACTACAGATACGCAGTATTTT. Protein product: CASSQHGTSTTDTQYF.

In nucleotides, the CDR3 is TGTGCCATCAGTGAGTCCACTACAGGGTTCGATGGCTACACCTTC. Translated, it gives CAISESTTGFDGYTF. The chain is built from TRBV10-3 and TRBJ1-2; D might be TRBD1 (6 bases). The CDR3 spans 15 residues. Germline assignment: CDR1 ENHRY and CDR2 SYGVKD. Trimming took 0 bases from V and 6 from J, leaving 14 bases between them.